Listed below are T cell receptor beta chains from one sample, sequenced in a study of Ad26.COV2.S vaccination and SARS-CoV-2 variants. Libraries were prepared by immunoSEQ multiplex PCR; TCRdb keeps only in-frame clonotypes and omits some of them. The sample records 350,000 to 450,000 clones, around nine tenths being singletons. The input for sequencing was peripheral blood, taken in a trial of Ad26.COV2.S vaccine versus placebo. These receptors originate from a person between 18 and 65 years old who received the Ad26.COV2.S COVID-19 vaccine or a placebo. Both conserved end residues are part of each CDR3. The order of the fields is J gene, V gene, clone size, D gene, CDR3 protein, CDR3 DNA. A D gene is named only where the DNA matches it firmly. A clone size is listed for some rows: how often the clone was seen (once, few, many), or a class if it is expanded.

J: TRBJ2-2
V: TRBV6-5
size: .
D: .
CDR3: CASSYSTGELFF
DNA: TGTGCCAGCAGTTACTCGACCGGGGAGCTGTTTTTT

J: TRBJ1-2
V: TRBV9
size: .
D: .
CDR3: CASSRAAGDYGYTF
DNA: TGTGCCAGCAGCCGGGCGGCAGGGGACTATGGCTACACCTTC

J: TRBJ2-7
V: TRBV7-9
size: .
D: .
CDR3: CASSLTLDSTYEQYF
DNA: TGTGCCAGCAGCCTAACCCTCGACAGTACCTACGAGCAGTACTTC

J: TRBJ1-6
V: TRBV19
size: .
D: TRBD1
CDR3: CASSRGQGNPLHF
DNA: TGTGCCAGTAGTAGGGGACAGGGGAATCCCCTCCACTTT

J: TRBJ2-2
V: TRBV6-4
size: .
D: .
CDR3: CASSTQGVGTGELFF
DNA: TGTGCCAGCAGTACCCAGGGTGTTGGGACCGGGGAGCTGTTTTTT

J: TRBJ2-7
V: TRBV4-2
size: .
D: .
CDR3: CASSQEGKGFEQYF
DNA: TGTGCCAGCAGCCAAGAGGGGAAGGGCTTCGAGCAGTACTTC

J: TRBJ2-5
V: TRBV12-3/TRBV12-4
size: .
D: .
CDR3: CASSLDSPTQYF
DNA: TGTGCCAGCAGTTTAGACTCGCCTACCCAGTACTTC

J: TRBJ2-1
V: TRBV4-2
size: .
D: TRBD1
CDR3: CASSQNPGGNEQFF
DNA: TGTGCCAGCAGCCAAAATCCAGGGGGCAATGAGCAGTTCTTC

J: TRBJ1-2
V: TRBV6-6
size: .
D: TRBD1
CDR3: CASSPDRKYGYTF
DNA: TGTGCCAGCAGCCCGGACAGGAAGTACGGCTACACCTTC

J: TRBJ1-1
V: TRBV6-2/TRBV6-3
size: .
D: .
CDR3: CASSYGRYVAEAFF
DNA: TGTGCCAGCAGTTACGGCCGCTACGTCGCTGAAGCTTTCTTT

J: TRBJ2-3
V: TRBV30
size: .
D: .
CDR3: CAWGQRAHSTDTQYF
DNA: TGTGCCTGGGGTCAAAGGGCCCACAGCACAGATACGCAGTATTTT

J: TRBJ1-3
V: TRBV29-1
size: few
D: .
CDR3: CSVSSGNTIYF
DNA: TGCAGCGTTTCGTCCGGAAACACCATATATTTT

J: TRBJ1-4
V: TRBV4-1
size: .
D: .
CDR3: CASSRIPGSSGEKLFF
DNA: TGCGCCAGCAGCCGAATACCTGGGTCCTCGGGGGAAAAACTGTTTTTT

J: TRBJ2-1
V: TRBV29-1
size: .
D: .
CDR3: CSVGEVATNEQFF
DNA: TGCAGCGTTGGCGAGGTAGCGACAAATGAGCAGTTCTTC

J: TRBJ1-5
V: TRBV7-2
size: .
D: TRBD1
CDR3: CASSLEGRGHQPQHF
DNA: TGTGCCAGCAGCTTAGAAGGCAGGGGGCATCAGCCCCAGCATTTT

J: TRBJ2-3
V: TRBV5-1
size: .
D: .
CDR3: CASSMGGQSTDTQYF
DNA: TGCGCCAGCAGTATGGGGGGACAAAGCACAGATACGCAGTATTTT

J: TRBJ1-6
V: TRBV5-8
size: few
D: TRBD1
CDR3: CASSLEWTGPNSPLHF
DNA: TGTGCCAGCAGCTTGGAATGGACAGGACCAAATTCACCCCTCCACTTT

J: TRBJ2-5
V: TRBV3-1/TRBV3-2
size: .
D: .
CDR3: CASSQSGDQETQYF
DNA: TGTGCCAGCAGCCAAAGTGGAGACCAAGAGACCCAGTACTTC

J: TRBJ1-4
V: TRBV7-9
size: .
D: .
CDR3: CASSLTTNEKLFF
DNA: TGTGCCAGCAGCTTGACAACTAATGAAAAACTGTTTTTT

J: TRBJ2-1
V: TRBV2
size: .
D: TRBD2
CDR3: CASSELAGGPYQFF
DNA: TGTGCCAGCAGTGAGCTAGCGGGGGGGCCATATCAGTTCTTC

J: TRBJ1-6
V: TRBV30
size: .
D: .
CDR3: CAWSAIGPGQTPLHF
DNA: TGTGCCTGGAGTGCTATAGGGCCGGGGCAAACACCCCTCCACTTT

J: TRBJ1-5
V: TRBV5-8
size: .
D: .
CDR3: CASSLSHQPQHF
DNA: TGTGCCAGCAGCTTGTCCCATCAGCCCCAGCATTTT

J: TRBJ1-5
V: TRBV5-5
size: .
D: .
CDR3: CASSFARTEQPQHF
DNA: TGTGCCAGCAGCTTTGCGAGGACGGAGCAGCCCCAGCATTTT

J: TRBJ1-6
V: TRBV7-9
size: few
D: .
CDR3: CASSFTDSNSPLHF
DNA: TGTGCCAGCAGCTTCACGGACAGTAATTCACCCCTCCACTTT

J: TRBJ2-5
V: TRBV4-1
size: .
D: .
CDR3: CASSQEGALISETQYF
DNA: TGCGCCAGCAGCCAAGAGGGGGCCCTTATTTCTGAGACCCAGTACTTC

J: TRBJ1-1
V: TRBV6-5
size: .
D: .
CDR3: CASSYQGNTEAFF
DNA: TGTGCCAGCAGTTACCAGGGTAACACTGAAGCTTTCTTT

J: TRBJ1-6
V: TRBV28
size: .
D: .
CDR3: CASSLGRGMDSPLHF
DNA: TGTGCCAGCAGTTTAGGCAGGGGAATGGATTCACCCCTCCACTTT

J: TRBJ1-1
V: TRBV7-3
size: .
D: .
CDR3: CASSLAGTEAFF
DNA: TGTGCCAGCAGCTTAGCAGGGACTGAAGCTTTCTTT

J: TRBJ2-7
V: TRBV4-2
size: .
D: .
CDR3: CASSQAPGQTYEQYF
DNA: TGTGCCAGCAGCCAAGCTCCGGGACAAACCTACGAGCAGTACTTC

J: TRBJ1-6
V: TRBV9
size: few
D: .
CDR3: CASSVGGGRSYNSPLHF
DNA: TGTGCCAGCAGCGTAGGTGGAGGGCGCTCCTATAATTCACCCCTCCACTTT

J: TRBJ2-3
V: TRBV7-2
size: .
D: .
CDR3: CASSLLRSRGYTDTQYF
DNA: TGTGCCAGCAGCTTACTTAGGAGTCGGGGCTACACAGATACGCAGTATTTT

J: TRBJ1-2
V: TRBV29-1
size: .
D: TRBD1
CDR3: CSVASGTGNYGYTF
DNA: TGCAGCGTGGCATCCGGGACAGGGAACTATGGCTACACCTTC

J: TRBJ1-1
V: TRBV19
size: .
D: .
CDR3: CASSMTQALNTEAFF
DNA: TGTGCCAGTAGTATGACTCAGGCCTTGAACACTGAAGCTTTCTTT

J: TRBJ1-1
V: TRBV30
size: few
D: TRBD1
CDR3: CAWSKYRGVTEAFF
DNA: TGTGCCTGGAGTAAATACAGGGGGGTAACTGAAGCTTTCTTT

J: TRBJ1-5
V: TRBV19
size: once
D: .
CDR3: CASIGPMGNQPQHF
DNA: TGTGCCAGTATTGGGCCCATGGGCAATCAGCCCCAGCATTTT

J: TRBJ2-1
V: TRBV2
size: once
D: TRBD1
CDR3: CASSDSTGWNEQFF
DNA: TGTGCCAGCAGTGACTCGACAGGGTGGAATGAGCAGTTCTTC

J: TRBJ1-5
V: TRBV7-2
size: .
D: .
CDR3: CASSLGGLQPQHF
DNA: TGTGCCAGCAGCTTAGGGGGCCTTCAGCCCCAGCATTTT

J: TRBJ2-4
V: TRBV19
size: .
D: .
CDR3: CASSIIGEAKNIQYF
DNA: TGTGCCAGTAGTATAATAGGGGAGGCCAAAAACATTCAGTACTTC

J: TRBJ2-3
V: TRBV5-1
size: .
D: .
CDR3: CASRGVGGTDTQYF
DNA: TGCGCCAGCAGGGGGGTAGGAGGAACAGATACGCAGTATTTT

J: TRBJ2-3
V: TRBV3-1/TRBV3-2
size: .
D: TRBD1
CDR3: CASSQTGTGGDTQYF
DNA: TGTGCCAGCAGCCAAACCGGGACAGGGGGAGATACGCAGTATTTT

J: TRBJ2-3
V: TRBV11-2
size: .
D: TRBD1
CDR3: CASSQTGTGAIDTQYF
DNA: TGTGCCAGCAGCCAAACCGGGACAGGGGCGATAGATACGCAGTATTTT

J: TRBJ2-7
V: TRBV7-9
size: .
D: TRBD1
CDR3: CASSDRGYEQYF
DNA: TGTGCCAGCTCGGACAGGGGGTACGAGCAGTACTTC

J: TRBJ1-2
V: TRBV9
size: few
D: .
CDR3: CASSRQRAGYGYTF
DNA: TGTGCCAGCAGCCGACAGAGGGCGGGCTATGGCTACACCTTC

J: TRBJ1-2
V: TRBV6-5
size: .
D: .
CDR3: CASSQNYRATYGYTF
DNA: TGTGCCAGCAGTCAAAATTACCGGGCCACCTATGGCTACACCTTC

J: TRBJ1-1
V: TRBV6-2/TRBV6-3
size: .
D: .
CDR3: CASSYRGVNTEAFF
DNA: TGTGCCAGCAGTTATCGGGGAGTGAACACTGAAGCTTTCTTT

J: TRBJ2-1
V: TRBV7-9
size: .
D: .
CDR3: CASSFLRDEQFF
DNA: TGTGCCAGCAGCTTCCTCCGGGATGAGCAGTTCTTC

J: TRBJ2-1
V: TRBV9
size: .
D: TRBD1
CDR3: CASSLRTGGHEQFF
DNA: TGTGCCAGCAGCTTACGGACAGGGGGGCATGAGCAGTTCTTC

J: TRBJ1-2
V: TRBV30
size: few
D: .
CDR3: CAWSDGGGYTF
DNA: TGTGCCTGGAGTGACGGAGGGGGCTACACCTTC

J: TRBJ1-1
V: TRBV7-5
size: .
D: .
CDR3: CARSQGANTEAFF
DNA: TGTGCCAGAAGCCAGGGAGCTAACACTGAAGCTTTCTTT

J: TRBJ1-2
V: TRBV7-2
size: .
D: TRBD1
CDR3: CASSLAGQGGYTF
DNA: TGTGCCAGCAGCTTAGCGGGACAGGGAGGCTACACCTTC

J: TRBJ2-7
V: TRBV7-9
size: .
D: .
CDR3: CASSRAGRWEQYF
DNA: TGTGCCAGCAGCCGCGCGGGGCGGTGGGAGCAGTACTTC

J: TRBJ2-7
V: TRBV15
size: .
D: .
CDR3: CATSRDKGPYEQYF
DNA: TGTGCCACCAGCAGAGATAAAGGTCCGTACGAGCAGTACTTC

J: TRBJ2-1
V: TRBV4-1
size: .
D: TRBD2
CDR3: CASSQASGGSGEQFF
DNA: TGCGCCAGCAGCCAAGCTAGCGGGGGATCAGGTGAGCAGTTCTTC

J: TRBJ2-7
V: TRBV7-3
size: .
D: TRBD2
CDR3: CASSLTTSPGSEQYF
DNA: TGTGCCAGCAGCTTAACGACTAGCCCAGGCTCCGAGCAGTACTTC

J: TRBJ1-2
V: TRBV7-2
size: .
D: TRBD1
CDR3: CASSLADRGNYGYTF
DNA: TGTGCCAGCAGCTTAGCTGACAGGGGGAACTATGGCTACACCTTC

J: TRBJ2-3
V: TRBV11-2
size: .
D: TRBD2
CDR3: CASSLERLAGLTDTQYF
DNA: TGTGCCAGCAGCTTAGAAAGGCTAGCGGGTCTCACAGATACGCAGTATTTT

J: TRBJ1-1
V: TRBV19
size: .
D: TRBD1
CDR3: CASSMGQPTRNTEAFF
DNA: TGTGCCAGTAGTATGGGACAGCCGACTAGGAACACTGAAGCTTTCTTT

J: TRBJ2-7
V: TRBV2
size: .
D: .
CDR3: CASRDRATYEQYF
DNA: TGTGCCAGCAGGGACAGAGCGACTTACGAGCAGTACTTC